These T cell receptor beta chains were read from a single sample in a study of T cells after yellow fever vaccination. TCRdb re-derived calls from the 5' RACE reads in MiXCR, one entry per CDR3 protein. The table shows 9,500 to 15,000 distinct CDR3 sequences, with approximately 5.3% occurring only once. Sequencing was performed on PBMCs, either bulk or a sorted T-cell subset (CD4+, CD8+, memory, or dextramer-sorted; not recorded which), taken on the day of the yellow fever booster vaccination. Receptors were obtained from a man aged 25 to 40 who received the YFV17D yellow fever vaccine. Each CDR3 is given with its conserved first and last residue. Fields, in order: V gene, clone size, D gene, J gene, CDR3 DNA, CDR3 protein. A D gene is named only where the DNA matches it firmly. Each size is how often the clone was seen (once, few, many) or a class if it is expanded.

>TRBV20-1|many|.|TRBJ1-1
TGCAGTGCCCCGACGGGTGGAGAAGCTTTCTTT
CSAPTGGEAFF
>TRBV9|many|.|TRBJ1-2
TGTGCCAGCAGCCCGTCCGACTATGGCTACACCTTC
CASSPSDYGYTF
>TRBV4-3|many|.|TRBJ2-1
TGCGCCAGCAGCCAAGAGTACAGGGACAATGAGCAGTTCTTC
CASSQEYRDNEQFF
>TRBV7-2|many|TRBD2|TRBJ2-3
TGTGCCAGCAGCTTAATACTAGCGGCCACAGATACGCAGTATTTT
CASSLILAATDTQYF
>TRBV18|many|.|TRBJ2-2
TGTGCCAGCTCACCGGACACCGGGGAGCTGTTTTTT
CASSPDTGELFF
>TRBV12-3/TRBV12-4|many|TRBD2|TRBJ2-1
TGTGCCAGCAGTCCCCGACTAGCGGGAGGGACCTACAATGAGCAGTTCTTC
CASSPRLAGGTYNEQFF
>TRBV12-3/TRBV12-4|medium-sized|TRBD2|TRBJ2-1
TGTGCCAGCAGTTTAAGGTCTCTAGCGGGAGAGCAACGTCGCTACAATGAGCAGTTCTTC
CASSLRSLAGEQRRYNEQFF
>TRBV9|many|.|TRBJ2-2
TGTGCCAGCAGCGTAGTGCACGGGATCAACACCGGGGAGCTGTTTTTT
CASSVVHGINTGELFF
>TRBV28|many|TRBD1|TRBJ2-7
TGTGCCAGCAGAGAGAGGGGGCGCCAGGCCTACGAGCAGTACTTC
CASRERGRQAYEQYF
>TRBV27|many|TRBD1|TRBJ2-5
TGTGCCAGCAGTTCACAGGGGGCCCACCGGGAGACCCAGTACTTC
CASSSQGAHRETQYF
>TRBV4-1|many|.|TRBJ2-3
TGCGCCAGCAGCCAAGAGGAGCGCCTGGATACGCAGTATTTT
CASSQEERLDTQYF
>TRBV20-1|many|TRBD2|TRBJ2-7
TGCAGTGCTCACGGACTAGGGAGCTCCTACGAGCAGTACTTC
CSAHGLGSSYEQYF
>TRBV12-3/TRBV12-4|medium-sized|.|TRBJ1-5
TGTGCCAGCAGTTTGGACCGAAGCCAGCCCCAGCATTTT
CASSLDRSQPQHF
>TRBV9|many|.|TRBJ2-3
TGTGCCAGCACCCCTCCCCACGGAATCACAGATACGCAGTATTTT
CASTPPHGITDTQYF
>TRBV25-1|medium-sized|.|TRBJ2-7
TGTGCCAGCAGCCCGTTCGGGGACGAGCAGTACTTC
CASSPFGDEQYF
>TRBV5-6|many|.|TRBJ1-2
TGTGCCAGCAGCAGGGGTACGGGCTATGGCTACACCTTC
CASSRGTGYGYTF
>TRBV11-2|many|TRBD1|TRBJ1-4
TGTGCCAGCAGCGCACCGGGACAGGACGTCTGGGCTAATGAAAAACTGTTTTTT
CASSAPGQDVWANEKLFF
>TRBV19|medium-sized|.|TRBJ2-1
TGTGCCAGTAGCTTGACGTGGTCAAACCGGGCCAATGAGCAGTTCTTC
CASSLTWSNRANEQFF
>TRBV9|many|TRBD1|TRBJ2-1
TGTGCCAGCAGCGTAGCCGGGACAGGGTACAATGAGCAGTTCTTC
CASSVAGTGYNEQFF
>TRBV7-3|many|TRBD1|TRBJ1-4
TGTGCCAGCAGCTTAAACGGCAGGGGGCGAAATGAAAAACTGTTTTTT
CASSLNGRGRNEKLFF
>TRBV20-1|many|.|TRBJ1-5
TGCAGTGCCTCCAATTCGAAGCGGGAGCCCCAGCATTTT
CSASNSKREPQHF
>TRBV6-5|medium-sized|.|TRBJ1-1
TGTGCCAGCAGTTACGGGAGTCTGAACACTGAAGCTTTCTTT
CASSYGSLNTEAFF
>TRBV28|many|.|TRBJ1-6
TGTGCCAGCAGTTTAGGGAATTCACCCCTCCACTTT
CASSLGNSPLHF
>TRBV12-3/TRBV12-4|medium-sized|.|TRBJ2-1
TGTGCCAGCAGTTTAGGGCTAGTCAGGAACAATGAGCAGTTCTTC
CASSLGLVRNNEQFF
>TRBV6-5|many|TRBD1|TRBJ1-2
TGTGCCAGCAGTCGGACAGGGGGCGCAAGGGGCTACACCTTC
CASSRTGGARGYTF
>TRBV11-2|many|TRBD2|TRBJ2-7
TGTGCCAGCAGCTTAGTGGCTAGCGGGAGACGGTCGTACGAGCAGTACTTC
CASSLVASGRRSYEQYF
>TRBV2|few|TRBD1|TRBJ2-1
TGTGCCAGTACACAGGGGTATGAGCAGTTCTTC
CASTQGYEQFF
>TRBV20-1|many|TRBD2|TRBJ2-5
TGCAGTGCTCCCATGCCGGGGAGGGTGGATGAGACCCAGTACTTC
CSAPMPGRVDETQYF
>TRBV7-8|medium-sized|.|TRBJ2-5
TGTGCCAGCAGCCAGGCCCGAGAGACCCAGTACTTC
CASSQARETQYF
>TRBV20-1|many|TRBD1|TRBJ1-2
TGCAGTGCGGGCTCCGGGACAGGGGCCTATGGCTACACCTTC
CSAGSGTGAYGYTF
>TRBV3-1|many|.|TRBJ2-1
TGTGCCAGCAGCCAAGTTACAGCCAGGTTCCCCAACAATGAGCAGTTCTTC
CASSQVTARFPNNEQFF
>TRBV28|many|.|TRBJ2-3
TGTGCCATCGACGCGTGGGGGGCAGATACGCAGTATTTT
CAIDAWGADTQYF
>TRBV10-3|many|TRBD1|TRBJ2-7
TGTGCCATCAGTGAGTCAGGACAGGGGTACGAGCAGTACTTC
CAISESGQGYEQYF
>TRBV5-6|many|.|TRBJ1-5
TGTGCCAGCAGCCAGACGCAGGGGACGAACAATCAGCCCCAGCATTTT
CASSQTQGTNNQPQHF
>TRBV6-5|many|TRBD2|TRBJ2-3
TGTGCCAGCAGTTCCTCGACTAGCGTGACCACAGATACGCAGTATTTT
CASSSSTSVTTDTQYF
>TRBV4-3|medium-sized|.|TRBJ2-4
TGCGCCAGCAGCCAAGAAGGCAAGCGGGCCAAAAACATTCAGTACTTC
CASSQEGKRAKNIQYF
>TRBV20-1|medium-sized|TRBD2|TRBJ2-3
TGCAGTGCCTATGGACTAGCGGGAGTCGCAGATACGCAGTATTTT
CSAYGLAGVADTQYF
>TRBV20-1|many|TRBD1|TRBJ1-1
TGCAGTGCTGCCCGACAGGGGGCGGACACTGAAGCTTTCTTT
CSAARQGADTEAFF
>TRBV5-4|many|.|TRBJ2-2
TGTGCCAGCAGCGGAACTATTGGGGGCACCGGGGAGCTGTTTTTT
CASSGTIGGTGELFF
>TRBV12-3/TRBV12-4|many|TRBD1|TRBJ1-2
TGTGCCAGCAGCATAGGACAGGGGGATGGCTACACCTTC
CASSIGQGDGYTF